This record concerns one T cell receptor (beta chain) sequence. This sample stems from a study of patients and donors after allogeneic stem cell transplantation. The CDR3 spans 12 residues. Trimming removed 3 bases at V and 10 bases at J, with 7 bases between. TCRdb passed the RT-PCR reads through MiXCR, listing each CDR3 protein once. Of 150,000 to 200,000 distinct CDR3 sequences listed, approximately 28% are singletons. This TCR derives from a human donor who was either an allogeneic HSCT recipient or a stem cell or donor lymphocyte infusion donor (not recorded which). It is not recorded whose cells these are; they may come from a transplant donor. This sequence joins TRBV12-3 or TRBV12-4 and TRBJ1-6; D not resolved. The sequenced sample consisted of blood, either unsorted or a sorted T cell fraction (not recorded which). CDR3: CASSFERSPLHF. Here the CDR3 DNA reads TGTGCCAGCAGTTTTGAGAGGTCACCCCTCCACTTT.